The 20 T cell receptor beta chains given below trace back to one sample, sequenced in a study of blood T cell repertoires in COVID-19. Only in-frame clones appear in the TCRdb table, and some are missing; sequencing was by immunoSEQ multiplex PCR. The table records 85,000 to 100,000 clones, 75% to 90% of them present only once. The sample taken for sequencing was peripheral blood. Receptors were obtained from a man aged 45 to 65 with active or convalescent COVID-19.

As to this clone: Other DNA sequences from this sample encode an identical CDR3 as well. The chain joins TRBV5-1 to TRBJ1-1; 7 nucleotides match TRBD1. The length of the CDR3 is 14 residues. CDR1 SGHRS and CDR2 YFSETQ come from the germline V gene. V lost 0 bases to trimming and J lost 2 bases; unmatched junction nucleotides: 1. For the CDR3, the DNA is TGCGCCAGCAGCTTGGACAGGGGAAACACTGAAGCTTTCTTT. It is translated as CASSLDRGNTEAFF.

This clone was detected once. CDR3 residues: CASSPRGASGGAMDNEQFF. As DNA, the CDR3 is TGCGCCAGCAGCCCGAGGGGGGCTAGCGGGGGGGCTATGGACAATGAGCAGTTCTTC. The chain has TRBV4-1 and TRBJ2-1; 12 bases are shared with TRBD2. Germline CDR1 is MGHRA and CDR2 is YSYEKL. The CDR3 runs to 19 residues. V shed 4 bases and J 5 bases; nucleotides not matched to a gene: 15.

This chain joins TRBV30 and TRBJ1-1, with D perhaps TRBD1 (5 bases). There are 13 residues in the CDR3. V lost 4 bases, J lost 8 bases, and 17 bases lay in between. Germline V gene data show CDR1 as GTSNPN and CDR2 as SVGIG (reference sequence). The CDR3 DNA reads as TGTGCCTGGACCGAGGGACTCCCAGACGAAGCTTTCTTT. It specifies CAWTEGLPDEAFF.

The rearrangement links TRBV3-1 (or the pseudogene TRBV3-2) to TRBJ2-7; no reliable D call. The CDR3 consists of 14 residues. The germline CDR1 and CDR2 sequences are LGHDT and YNNKEL (reference sequence). Trimming took off 2 bases at V and 2 bases at J, with 10 bases between the two ends. The CDR3 spells CASSQSYTAYEQYF. Here the CDR3 DNA reads TGTGCCAGCAGCCAATCATACACCGCCTACGAGCAGTACTTC.

J is TRBJ1-5 and V is TRBV5-6; the match to TRBD1 covers 7 bases. CDR3 length: 12 amino acids. Germline trimming cut 3 bases from V and 11 bases from J; bases unmatched to any gene: 5. The germline gives CDR1 SGHDT, CDR2 YYEEEE. The CDR3 region is CASSSTGVAQHF. In DNA, the CDR3 is TGTGCCAGCAGCTCCACAGGGGTGGCCCAGCATTTT.

The chain carries TRBV10-3 and TRBJ1-6; 9 bases match TRBD1. J lost 10 bases, V lost 2 bases, and 3 bases had no gene match. The germline CDR1 and CDR2 sequences are ENHRY and SYGVKD. The CDR3 is 14 amino acids. CDR3 bases: TGTGCCATCAGTGAGAACAGGGGGCTCTCACCCCTCCACTTT. Translation: CAISENRGLSPLHF.

This chain connects TRBV5-1 to TRBJ1-1, with 8 bases aligning to TRBD1. V was pared by 2 bases and J by 5 bases, with 8 bases of the junction left unmatched. Germline values: CDR1 SGHRS, CDR2 YFSETQ. The CDR3 is made up of 15 amino acids. The CDR3 loop is CASSFSGGVRTEAFF. The CDR3 DNA reads TGCGCCAGCAGCTTCTCAGGGGGCGTTCGAACTGAAGCTTTCTTT.

The chain is built from TRBV28 and TRBJ2-3; 13 nucleotides match TRBD2. The CDR3 runs to 15 residues. Germline V CDR1 and CDR2: MDHEN, SYDVKM. Trimming took 6 bases from V and 3 from J; bases not matched to a gene: 3. For the CDR3, the DNA is TGTGCCAGCAGCCCGGGACTAGCGGGAACAGATACGCAGTATTTT. This encodes CASSPGLAGTDTQYF.

V is TRBV5-1 and J is TRBJ2-1; 11 bases fit TRBD2. The length of the CDR3 is 20 residues. The V segment lost 0 bases and the J segment 0 bases; nucleotides outside the gene matches: 11. Germline values: CDR1 SGHRS, CDR2 YFSETQ. The CDR3, as DNA: TGCGCCAGCAGCTTGGCCGGCACTAGCGGGAGTCTATACTCCTACAATGAGCAGTTCTTC. It codes for CASSLAGTSGSLYSYNEQFF. Filled out from reference TRBV5-1 and TRBJ2-1, the complete variable domain reads KAGVTQTPRYLIKTRGQQVTLSCSPISGHRSVSWYQQTPGQGLQFLFEYFSETQRNKGNFPGRFSGRQFSNSRSEMNVSTLELGDSALYLCASSLAGTSGSLYSYNEQFFGPGTRLTVL.

The genes are TRBV2 and TRBJ1-6, with 8 bases aligning to TRBD1. The CDR3 is 14 residues long. Germline CDR1 is SNHLY and CDR2 is FYNNEI. Losses at the gene ends were 3 bases for V and 10 bases for J; bases not matched to a gene: 5. The DNA of the CDR3 is TGTGCCAGCAGTGAGGGACAGGTCAGCTCACCCCTCCACTTT. The encoded protein is CASSEGQVSSPLHF.

The CDR3 DNA reads TGTGCCAGCAGCCAGAGACTGGGACTAGCGGGAGGGCAGCGCTACAATGAGCAGTTCTTC. Residues: CASSQRLGLAGGQRYNEQFF. The chain couples TRBV3-1 (or the pseudogene TRBV3-2) to TRBJ2-1; 16 bases are shared with TRBD2. The ends lost 3 bases at V and 3 bases at J; junction bases unmatched: 11. Germline V gives CDR1 LGHDT, CDR2 YNNKEL (reference sequence). The CDR3 is 20 residues long.

The chain uses TRBV9 and TRBJ2-7; no definite D call. This CDR3 has 14 amino acids. Germline V gives CDR1 SGDLS, CDR2 YYNGEE. V lost 0 bases and J lost 0, with 7 bases in between. The CDR3 region is CASSVALASYEQYF. The CDR3 nucleotides read TGTGCCAGCAGCGTAGCTTTGGCCTCCTACGAGCAGTACTTC. Full variable domain (remainder filled in from reference TRBV9 and TRBJ2-7): DSGVTQTPKHLITATGQRVTLRCSPRSGDLSVYWYQQSLDQGLQFLIQYYNGEERAKGNILERFSAQQFPDLHSELNLSSLELGDSALYFCASSVALASYEQYFGPGTRLTVT.

This clone occurred a few times. The V call is TRBV7-2, the J call TRBJ1-6, with D unclear. The ends were cut back, 1 base at V and 7 bases at J, with 5 bases in the middle. The germline CDR1 and CDR2 sequences are SGHTA and FQGNSA. CDR3 size: 13 residues. The CDR3 DNA reads TGTGCCAGCAGCTTAGAAGCCAATTCACCCCTCCACTTT. Encoded protein: CASSLEANSPLHF.

V usage is TRBV5-5 and J usage is TRBJ1-6; tentatively, D is TRBD1 (6 bases). The CDR3 covers 17 residues. CDR1 and CDR2 (germline): SGHKS, YYEKEE (reference sequence). With 1 base removed from V and 9 bases from J, the gap between germline ends came to 20 bases. The CDR3 sequence is CASSLFSGGAFSSPLHF. The DNA for the CDR3 is TGTGCCAGCAGCTTGTTTTCGGGGGGCGCGTTTTCTTCACCCCTCCACTTT.

This chain's CDR3 is CASSEFGDEKLFF. CDR3 DNA sequence: TGTGCCAGCAGTGAATTCGGAGATGAAAAACTGTTTTTT. This sequence joins TRBV25-1 and TRBJ1-4; D is undetermined. Trimming stripped 1 base from V and 6 bases from J, with 6 bases between. CDR3 size: 13 residues. Germline-derived CDR1 and CDR2 are MGHDK and SYGVNS.

V gene TRBV19 combines with J gene TRBJ2-3; 12 bases agree with TRBD2. Losses at the gene ends were 5 bases for V and 6 bases for J; bases not matched to a gene: 12. Per germline, CDR1 LNHDA and CDR2 SQIVND (reference sequence). The CDR3 totals 17 residues. The CDR3 bases are TGTGCCAGTAGTCCGAACCTAGCGGGGGGGCTAAGGGATACGCAGTATTTT. It encodes CASSPNLAGGLRDTQYF.

This clone was found once. The CDR3 DNA reads as TGTGCCAGCAGCTCAGGACTAGCGGGGGCTTCCACAGATACGCAGTATTTT. Encoded protein: CASSSGLAGASTDTQYF. The chain employs TRBV11-3 and TRBJ2-3; 13 nucleotides align to TRBD2. This CDR3 contains 17 residues. V lost 4 bases and J lost 2; bases outside the gene matches: 6. Looked up from germline, CDR1 is SGHNT and CDR2 is YENEEA. Together with reference TRBV11-3 and TRBJ2-3, the CDR3 gives the full variable domain: EAGVVQSPRYKIIEKKQPVAFWCNPISGHNTLYWYLQNLGQGPELLIRYENEEAVDDSQLPKDRFSAERLKGVDSTLKIQPAELGDSAVYLCASSSGLAGASTDTQYFGPGTRLTVL.

This chain joins TRBV2 and TRBJ1-5; possible D gene TRBD1, 5 bases. Germline V CDR1 and CDR2: SNHLY, FYNNEI. V lost 2 bases, J lost 3 bases, and 11 bases lay in between. The CDR3 runs to 15 residues. The CDR3 bases are TGTGCCAGCAGTGAACGGGGGGGACTCAATCAGCCCCAGCATTTT. This encodes CASSERGGLNQPQHF.

This clone showed up just once. In DNA, the CDR3 is TGTGCCAGCAGCTCTATCAGGGGAGAGAATGAAAAACTGTTTTTT. Amino acid sequence: CASSSIRGENEKLFF. The rearrangement joins TRBV7-6 to TRBJ1-4; TRBD1 is a possible D gene (6 bases). V lost 4 bases, J lost 5 bases, and 14 bases lay in between. CDR3 length equals 15 residues. CDR1 SGHVS and CDR2 FNYEAQ come from the germline V gene.

This sequence joins TRBV5-1 and TRBJ2-2; 9 bases are a match to TRBD1. Per the germline V gene, CDR1 is SGHRS and CDR2 is YFSETQ. V lost 1 base, J lost 4 bases, and 11 bases stayed unmatched. The CDR3 contains 18 residues. Written as DNA, the CDR3 is TGCGCCAGCAGCTTGTTGCCCACAGGGGGCGCGGGCACCGGGGAGCTGTTTTTT. Protein sequence: CASSLLPTGGAGTGELFF.